This entry lists 17 T cell receptor beta chains sequenced from one sample in a study of IL-17A CD8 T cells in psoriatic arthritis synovium. The repertoire was sequenced with immunoSEQ multiplex PCR; TCRdb's copy has only in-frame clones and lacks some. This table has more than 2,000 clones, around three quarters appearing once. After approximately 1.5 hours of PMA and ionomycin stimulation, cells were labeled by IL-17A and IFNgamma secretion assays. Actively inflamed joints of psoriatic arthritis patients supplied the aspirated synovial fluid. Sequencing was performed on IFN-gamma+ CD8+ T cells from synovial fluid. Regarding subset: IL-17A-IFNgamma+ memory CD8+ (Tc1) cells. These receptors all stem from a human donor with psoriatic arthritis.

This chain joins TRBV7-9 and TRBJ2-7; no firm D call. V was shortened by 0 bases and J by 3 bases, with 9 bases between the two germline ends. The CDR3 is made up of 14 amino acids. Germline-derived CDR1 and CDR2 are SEHNR and FQNEAQ (reference sequence). The DNA for the CDR3 is TGTGCCAGCAGCTTAGCGTCCAGAGACTACGAGCAGTACTTC. It yields the protein CASSLASRDYEQYF.

This clone was seen more than once but under ten times. This chain connects TRBV20-1 to TRBJ1-1, with no clear D. Germline CDR1 DFQATT, CDR2 SNEGSKA (reference sequence). CDR3 size: 11 residues. Trimming removed 8 bases at V and 5 bases at J, with 12 bases between. CDR3 region: CSPYPRTEAFF. As DNA, the CDR3 is TGCAGTCCATACCCCAGAACTGAAGCTTTCTTT.

The rearrangement links TRBV7-9 to TRBJ2-7; D unresolved. Trimming pared 7 bases from V and 5 bases from J, leaving 15 bases between. The CDR3 is 13 residues long. Germline loops: CDR1 SEHNR, CDR2 FQNEAQ (reference sequence). CDR3 region: CASKISGTNEQYF. In DNA, the CDR3 is TGTGCCAGCAAGATTTCGGGTACGAACGAGCAGTACTTC.

The chain has TRBV4-1 and TRBJ1-2; D might be TRBD1 (6 bases). The CDR3 sequence is 15 residues long. Germline values: CDR1 MGHRA, CDR2 YSYEKL. V lost 1 base and J lost 6, with 15 bases in between. The CDR3 DNA reads TGCGCCAGCAGCCAAGCGACAGGCTCCCTCGATGGCTACACCTTC. Encoded protein: CASSQATGSLDGYTF.

The V and J genes are TRBV2 and TRBJ1-6, with unresolved D. This CDR3 comprises 14 residues. Per the germline V gene, CDR1 is SNHLY and CDR2 is FYNNEI. V lost 2 bases and J 4 bases, leaving 6 bases between the germline ends. The chain's CDR3 is CASSETPYNSPLHF. For the CDR3, the DNA is TGTGCCAGCAGTGAAACCCCGTATAATTCACCCCTCCACTTT.

This clone was counted a few times. V gene TRBV2 combines with J gene TRBJ1-2; the match to TRBD1 covers 9 bases. V was clipped by 6 bases and J by 6 bases; unmatched bases: 8. The germline V gene encodes CDR1 SNHLY and CDR2 FYNNEI. CDR3 length: 14 residues. The CDR3 loop reads CASRRPTGGDGYTF. The CDR3 DNA follows: TGTGCCAGCAGGCGCCCTACAGGGGGCGATGGCTACACCTTC.

The V gene is TRBV6-5, the J gene TRBJ2-7; D is possibly TRBD2 (6 bases). Germline assignment: CDR1 MNHEY and CDR2 SVGAGI. With 2 bases removed from V and 3 bases from J, the gap between germline ends came to 11 bases. The CDR3 is 14 residues long. The CDR3 nucleotides read TGTGCCAGCAGTTACGGGGGGAACGACTACGAGCAGTACTTC. It yields the protein CASSYGGNDYEQYF.

The chain uses TRBV7-8 and TRBJ2-1; D not certain. The CDR3 sequence is 11 residues long. Germline-derived CDR1 and CDR2 are SGHVS and FQNEAQ. The V end lost 5 bases, the J end lost 10 bases, and 9 bases lay between the germline ends. As DNA, the CDR3 is TGTGCCAGCAGCCCTGGGTCAGAGCAGTTCTTC. Amino acids: CASSPGSEQFF.

The V gene is TRBV6-5, the J gene TRBJ2-5; the D call may be TRBD1 or TRBD2 (5 bases each). This CDR3 comprises 15 residues. The V gene's germline CDR1 is MNHEY and CDR2 SVGAGI. Trimming stripped 5 bases from V and 2 bases from J, with 15 bases between. CDR3 protein: CASSPVWDEQETQYF. The CDR3 bases are TGTGCCAGCAGTCCCGTCTGGGACGAACAAGAGACCCAGTACTTC.

V is TRBV27 and J is TRBJ1-5; D is undetermined. The V end was cut by 3 bases, the J end by 4 bases, with 7 bases between. There are 13 residues in the CDR3. Germline CDR1 and CDR2: MNHEY and SMNVEV (reference sequence). The CDR3 is CASSLGPNQPQHF. Here the CDR3 DNA reads TGTGCCAGCAGTTTGGGCCCGAATCAGCCCCAGCATTTT.

The V call is TRBV20-1, the J call TRBJ2-5; the match to TRBD2 covers 9 bases. There are 11 residues in the CDR3. Germline values: CDR1 DFQATT, CDR2 SNEGSKA (reference sequence). J gave up 11 bases and V 3 bases, and 4 bases lay outside the gene matches. The CDR3 DNA follows: TGCAGTGCTAGTCTAGCGGGGCAGCAGTACTTC. It encodes CSASLAGQQYF.

The rearrangement uses TRBV6-4 and TRBJ1-5, with unresolved D. CDR1 and CDR2 (germline): MRHNA, SNTAGT. V lost 8 bases and J 4 bases, leaving 18 bases between the germline ends. CDR3 length: 15 residues. CDR3 DNA sequence: TGTGCCAGCCCCCCCGTCATCCCCCGGAATCAGCCCCAGCATTTT. Amino acids: CASPPVIPRNQPQHF.

The chain carries TRBV6-9 and TRBJ2-2, with unresolved D. The CDR3 extends over 14 amino acids. Looked up from germline, CDR1 is MNHGY and CDR2 is SVAAGI. V lost 3 bases and J 5 bases, leaving 10 bases between the germline ends. In DNA, the CDR3 is TGTGCCAGCAGTTACGACTCCGGTACCGGGGAGCTGTTTTTT. Its protein is CASSYDSGTGELFF.

The chain combines TRBV2 with TRBJ2-7; 8 nucleotides match TRBD1. CDR1 SNHLY and CDR2 FYNNEI come from the germline V gene. V was clipped by 8 bases and J by 5 bases; unmatched bases: 8. This CDR3 contains 13 residues. The CDR3 nucleotides are TGTGCCAGCCAGAGGACAGGGTATAACGAGCAGTACTTC. This encodes CASQRTGYNEQYF.

The chain combines TRBV6-1 with TRBJ2-5, with 12 bases identical to TRBD2. Germline V gives CDR1 MNHNS, CDR2 SASEGT. Germline trimming cut 2 bases from V and 2 bases from J; bases unmatched to any gene: 0. The CDR3 has 15 residues. The CDR3 is CASSELAGGQETQYF. The CDR3 DNA is TGTGCCAGCAGTGAACTAGCGGGGGGGCAAGAGACCCAGTACTTC.

This chain links TRBV2 with TRBJ2-7; the D gene could be TRBD1 or TRBD2 (7 bases each). From germline, CDR1 is SNHLY and CDR2 FYNNEI. The length of the CDR3 is 11 residues. Trimming cost V 11 bases and J 3 bases, with 11 bases left between them. CDR3 in amino acids: CAGRDSYEQYF. The DNA of the CDR3 is TGTGCCGGGAGGGACAGCTACGAGCAGTACTTC.

This sequence joins TRBV6-5 and TRBJ2-7; 7 positions agree with TRBD1. The CDR3 has 13 residues. After removal of 7 bases from V and 0 bases from J, the junction contained 3 bases not matched to a gene. Germline CDR1 is MNHEY and CDR2 is SVGAGI. The CDR3 DNA reads TGTGCCAGCATGGACAGGTACTCCTACGAGCAGTACTTC. Translated: CASMDRYSYEQYF.